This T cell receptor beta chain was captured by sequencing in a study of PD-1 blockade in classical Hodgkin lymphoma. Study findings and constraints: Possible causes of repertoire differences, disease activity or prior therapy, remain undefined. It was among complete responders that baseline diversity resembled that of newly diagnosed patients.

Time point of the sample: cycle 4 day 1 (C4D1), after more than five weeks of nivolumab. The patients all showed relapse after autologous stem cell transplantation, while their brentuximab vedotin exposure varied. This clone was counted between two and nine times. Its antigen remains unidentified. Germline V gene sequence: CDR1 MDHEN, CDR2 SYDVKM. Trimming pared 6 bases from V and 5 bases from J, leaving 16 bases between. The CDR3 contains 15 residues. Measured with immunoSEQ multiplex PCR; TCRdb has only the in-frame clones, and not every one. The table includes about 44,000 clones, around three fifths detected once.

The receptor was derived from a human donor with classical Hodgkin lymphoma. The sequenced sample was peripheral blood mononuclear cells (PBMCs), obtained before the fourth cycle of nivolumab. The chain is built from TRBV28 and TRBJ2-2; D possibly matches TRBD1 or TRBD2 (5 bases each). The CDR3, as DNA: TGTGCCAGCAGCCTGGGACGGACCCTTACCGGGGAGCTGTTTTTT. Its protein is CASSLGRTLTGELFF.